Listed here is a single T cell receptor beta chain. The sample originates from a study of blood T cell repertoires in COVID-19. As for the study in general: Acute and convalescent COVID-19 specimens originated in the United States, Italy and Spain. The cDNA or gDNA used as material had been derived from T cells, B-cell-depleted T cells, or PBMCs.

Authors' methods: Scientists estimated how many nucleated cells there were by amplifying reference gene primers. Sequencing used immunoSEQ multiplex PCR; TCRdb keeps in-frame clones, though not all of them. V and J calls and clone size are given by that table; D and trimming were obtained from the DNA. The data show 200,000 or so clones, around 86% seen once. Trimming took 6 bases from V and 4 from J, leaving 12 bases between them. CDR3 length: 13 amino acids. Specimen: peripheral blood. V gene TRBV12-3 or TRBV12-4 combines with J gene TRBJ2-5; D call uncertain. This receptor was identified in a human donor in a cohort sampled during active COVID-19. Written as DNA, the CDR3 is TGTGCCAGCAGCGCCCAGGATGTAGAGACCCAGTACTTC. It codes for CASSAQDVETQYF.